The rows below give T cell receptor beta chains drawn from one sample of a study of blood T cell repertoires in COVID-19. Repertoires were generated with immunoSEQ multiplex PCR, while TCRdb's copy carries only in-frame clones and drops some. The top ten hold roughly 2.8% of the sample, which has about 300,000 clones, roughly nine tenths seen once. What was sequenced was PBMCs or T cells enriched from blood (not recorded which). The source is a woman between 50 and 59 years old who had been exposed to COVID-19. CDR3s include the opening cysteine and the closing phenylalanine or tryptophan. The D gene is left open where the match is weak.

>-|TRBJ1-4|TRBV10-3
CAIGGATNEKLFF
TGTGCCATCGGGGGGGCAACTAATGAAAAACTGTTTTTT
>-|TRBJ1-2|TRBV15
CATSRDSPGANYGYTF
TGTGCCACCAGCAGAGATTCTCCAGGGGCGAACTATGGCTACACCTTC
>TRBD1|TRBJ1-1|TRBV29-1
CSGDRPEAEAFF
TGCAGCGGGGACAGGCCGGAGGCTGAAGCTTTCTTT
>TRBD2|TRBJ2-5|TRBV5-1
CASSTGGLAGAGGETQYF
TGCGCCAGCAGCACCGGCGGGCTAGCGGGGGCCGGGGGGGAGACCCAGTACTTC
>-|TRBJ1-2|TRBV7-2
CASSLHGGNYGYTF
TGTGCCAGCAGCCTCCATGGGGGGAACTATGGCTACACCTTC
>TRBD1|TRBJ1-2|TRBV23-1
CASSQKGQGAYGYTF
TGCGCCAGCAGTCAAAAGGGACAGGGGGCCTATGGCTACACCTTC
>-|TRBJ1-1|TRBV9
CASSVAPGGPTEAFF
TGTGCCAGCAGCGTAGCTCCCGGGGGGCCGACTGAAGCTTTCTTT
>-|TRBJ1-2|TRBV4-2
CASSQASGIGYGYTF
TGTGCCAGCAGCCAAGCGTCGGGGATCGGCTATGGCTACACCTTC
>TRBD1|TRBJ1-2|TRBV6-6
CASSLTGGHVGSVYGYTF
TGTGCCAGCAGTCTTACAGGGGGCCATGTAGGATCGGTCTATGGCTACACCTTC
>-|TRBJ1-3|TRBV21-1
CASILLGDRGLSGNTIYF
TGTGCCAGCATCTTACTTGGGGACAGGGGGCTTTCAGGAAACACCATATATTTT
>TRBD1|TRBJ1-2|TRBV3-1/TRBV3-2
CASRRQGNYGYTF
TGTGCCAGCAGGAGACAGGGTAACTATGGCTACACCTTC
>-|TRBJ2-2|TRBV18
CASSRVVGTGELFF
TGTGCCAGCTCCCGGGTCGTTGGCACCGGGGAGCTGTTTTTT
>-|TRBJ2-7|TRBV4-1
CASSPTGYEQYF
TGCGCCAGCAGCCCGACAGGCTACGAGCAGTACTTC
>-|TRBJ2-7|TRBV6-5
CATQIGRKYEQYF
TGTGCCACCCAGATTGGCAGAAAGTACGAGCAGTACTTC
>-|TRBJ2-7|TRBV11-2
CASSLGQTYEQYF
TGTGCCAGCAGCTTAGGACAAACCTACGAGCAGTACTTC
>TRBD1|TRBJ2-2|TRBV9
CASSGQGATGELFF
TGTGCCAGCAGCGGACAGGGGGCAACCGGGGAGCTGTTTTTT